The T cell receptor beta chain described here comes from a study of regulatory T cells in long-lasting Graves disease. Germline V CDR1 and CDR2: MRHNA, SNTAGT. The CDR3 spans 16 residues. The V end was cut by 4 bases, the J end by 0 bases, with 10 bases between. Time point: newly diagnosed GD, antithyroid drugs for less than 3 months. The TCR library used RNA extracted from PBMCs. The authors drew patients from an endocrinology department in Xi'an, China. The authors built TCR beta libraries using iRepertoire HTBI primers and Arm-PCR of CDR3 regions. TCRdb fed the multiplex PCR reads into MiXCR, producing one record per CDR3 protein. This table has roughly 530,000 distinct CDR3 sequences, approximately 16% appearing once. This sample was also put to use in a study of T cells in Graves' hyperthyroidism and ophthalmopathy. That publication notes: Clinical symptoms, serum thyroxine and TRAb, thyroid ultrasound and orbital computed tomography were used for the diagnoses. Blood shared most expanded thyroid clonotypes above 0.001.

This clonotype was sampled from a woman in her forties or fifties with Graves disease. Material: peripheral blood mononuclear cells (PBMCs), obtained at new diagnosis, from a patient treated with antithyroid drugs. This chain uses TRBV6-4 with TRBJ1-6; the D gene is possibly TRBD1 (6 bases). DNA of the CDR3: TGTGCCAGCAGTGCCGCGGACAGCTCCTATAATTCACCCCTCCACTTT. It translates to CASSAADSSYNSPLHF.